This T cell receptor beta chain was captured by sequencing in a study of shared clonotypes between healthy human individuals (dated by TCRdb to 2018 to 2021). Context from the whole study: A couple of women and a few men aged 18 to 49 years were included in the cohort. For each donor, CD4 naive and CD4 memory were each run on three plates, CD8 naive on two plates, and CD8 memory on one plate. Libraries were prepared and TCR repertoires were sequenced by different laboratories using diverse techniques, in order to increase sequencing depth and limit assay-specific biases. Leukapheresis yielded between about 0.9 and 10 billion PBMCs per donor. Blood TCR repertoires of about 5 healthy adults were deeply sequenced to estimate repertoire size and the extent of clonotype sharing between individuals.

The CDR3 spans 18 residues, from the cysteine through the phenylalanine. Only the CDR3 region is kept as DNA, spanning 54 bases read in frame from base 1. Unmatched junction bases come to 14, with V trimmed by 3 bases and J by 3 bases. CDR1 SGHDT and CDR2 YYEEEE are derived from the germline V gene. Findings and caveats that apply to the study as a whole: When a few donors were compared, the shared fraction of clonotypes was 5% to 6.5% for naive CD4, 3.5% to 4% for naive CD8, 2.3% for memory CD4, and less than 0.45% for memory CD8. Even with the large sequencing depth, rarefaction of the sorted-subset datasets indicated that sequencing was incomplete. Naive subsets generally had larger estimated clonotype richness than memory subsets did. Sampling was limited to blood, and TCR repertoires in tissue likely differ from TCR repertoires in blood. Because the study included a small number of donors, the genetic and exposure-history diversity represented was limited. Compared with non-shared clonotypes, the clonotypes found in all four sorted-subset donors had higher generation probabilities. Pairwise subsampling led to the expectation that sequencing depth would affect the degree of clonotype sharing among donors.

For the CD8 naive samples, CD45RO-negative cells were positively selected for CCR7, yielding a CD45RA+CCR7+ population from which TemRA cells were excluded. The donors were healthy, HIV-negative adults who had no recently reported acute infections or vaccinations. Only Caucasian adults living in Nashville, Tennessee, USA were represented among the donors. Blood was obtained by leukapheresis, after which PBMCs were separated by Ficoll-Histopaque density gradient centrifugation and cryopreserved in liquid nitrogen vapor phase. Analytical flow cytometry was used to check the purity and quantity of each magnetically sorted T cell population. Each sorted fraction had its genomic DNA isolated and then quantified by UV absorbance on a Nanodrop 2000c. Using the deep immunoSEQ assay, TCR CDR3 regions were amplified from genomic DNA by multiplex PCR. Extracted genomic DNA from each cell subset was distributed evenly across all wells of several immunoSEQ 96-well plates, and each plate was treated as a replicate. Each replicate PCR for sorted subsets received 200 ng genomic DNA, equal to tens of thousands of T cell genomes. The purified libraries were quantified using a Qubit 3.0 fluorometer, sized with a Bioanalyzer 2100, and then quantified again using the KAPA Library Quantification kit. A separate single-read 150-cycle Illumina NextSeq 550 flow cell was used to sequence each immunoSEQ 96-well plate. Turning to the authors' computational methods: The immunoSEQ output contained only junctional sequences without quality scores, so filtering could not match that applied to full-length reads. To assign V/J genes and CDR3, sequences were annotated against IMGT germline references using PyIR, a Python wrapper for IgBLAST v1.9. Reads were removed for weak V/J assignments (E-value above 1e-6), missing CDR3, stop codons, out-of-frame junctions, or ambiguous translated residues. V3J clonotypes were defined by identical inferred V gene, J gene, and CDR3 amino acid sequence. Percentage overlap between repertoires was calculated by dividing the number of shared unique clonotypes by the size of the smaller repertoire. Repertoire richness was assessed with RTK rarefaction, the Chao1 estimator, and Recon v2.1 estimates of unobserved clonotypes. Generation probabilities for all TCRbeta clonotypes obtained by the gDNA method from several donors were computed using OLGA. TCRdb limited this immuneACCESS table to in-frame rearrangements with V and J called. A share of clones is missing; checked studies link under half to unresolved V genes, and the rest is unexplained. V, J and clone size reflect that table, while D and trimming were determined from the DNA. Present in this sample are about 580,000 clones, 98% of which were seen just once. Together, the top ten hold 0.3% of the sample.

As regards this clone: Its antigen remains undetermined. Per-base qualities were not stored, and no clone one base away is much larger.

Material for sequencing was naive CD8+ T cells sorted from blood. The label giving this sample's cell subset or site can be read as: CD45RA+CCR7+. This TCR was sampled from a man in his thirties or forties in good health. This receptor chain uses TRBV5-6 and TRBJ2-1; TRBD2 lines up with 8 middle nucleotides. The DNA is as follows: TGTGCCAGCAGCTCCCAAGCATCAGGACTAGCCTTCTACAATGAGCAGTTCTTC. Its translation is CASSSQASGLAFYNEQFF.